This T cell receptor beta chain was observed in a study of cytomegalovirus exposure and HLA in healthy donors. 60 Vbeta and 13 Jbeta primers were used in PCR. Here immunoSEQ multiplex PCR was the method, and the copy in TCRdb shows in-frame clones only, minus some. This table has around 170,000 clones, around 86% appearing once. Among the donors, all were healthy bone marrow donors. Sequenced sample: PBMCs. The sequence came from a middle-aged man in good health and CMV-seropositive.

CDR3 sequence reads: CASIRTGEDQPQHF. For the CDR3, the DNA is TGTGCCAGCATCCGGACAGGGGAAGATCAGCCCCAGCATTTT. The gene calls are TRBV7-3 and TRBJ1-5; 9 bases match TRBD1. This CDR3 is 14 amino acids long. Germline lookup yields CDR1 SGHTA and CDR2 FQGTGA. V was clipped by 7 bases and J by 5 bases; unmatched bases: 6. Full variable domain (outside the CDR3, taken from reference TRBV7-3 and TRBJ1-5): GAGVSQTPSNKVTEKGKYVELRCDPISGHTALYWYRQSLGQGPEFLIYFQGTGAADDSGLPNDRFFAVRPEGSVSTLKIQRTERGDSAVYLCASIRTGEDQPQHFGDGTRLSIL.